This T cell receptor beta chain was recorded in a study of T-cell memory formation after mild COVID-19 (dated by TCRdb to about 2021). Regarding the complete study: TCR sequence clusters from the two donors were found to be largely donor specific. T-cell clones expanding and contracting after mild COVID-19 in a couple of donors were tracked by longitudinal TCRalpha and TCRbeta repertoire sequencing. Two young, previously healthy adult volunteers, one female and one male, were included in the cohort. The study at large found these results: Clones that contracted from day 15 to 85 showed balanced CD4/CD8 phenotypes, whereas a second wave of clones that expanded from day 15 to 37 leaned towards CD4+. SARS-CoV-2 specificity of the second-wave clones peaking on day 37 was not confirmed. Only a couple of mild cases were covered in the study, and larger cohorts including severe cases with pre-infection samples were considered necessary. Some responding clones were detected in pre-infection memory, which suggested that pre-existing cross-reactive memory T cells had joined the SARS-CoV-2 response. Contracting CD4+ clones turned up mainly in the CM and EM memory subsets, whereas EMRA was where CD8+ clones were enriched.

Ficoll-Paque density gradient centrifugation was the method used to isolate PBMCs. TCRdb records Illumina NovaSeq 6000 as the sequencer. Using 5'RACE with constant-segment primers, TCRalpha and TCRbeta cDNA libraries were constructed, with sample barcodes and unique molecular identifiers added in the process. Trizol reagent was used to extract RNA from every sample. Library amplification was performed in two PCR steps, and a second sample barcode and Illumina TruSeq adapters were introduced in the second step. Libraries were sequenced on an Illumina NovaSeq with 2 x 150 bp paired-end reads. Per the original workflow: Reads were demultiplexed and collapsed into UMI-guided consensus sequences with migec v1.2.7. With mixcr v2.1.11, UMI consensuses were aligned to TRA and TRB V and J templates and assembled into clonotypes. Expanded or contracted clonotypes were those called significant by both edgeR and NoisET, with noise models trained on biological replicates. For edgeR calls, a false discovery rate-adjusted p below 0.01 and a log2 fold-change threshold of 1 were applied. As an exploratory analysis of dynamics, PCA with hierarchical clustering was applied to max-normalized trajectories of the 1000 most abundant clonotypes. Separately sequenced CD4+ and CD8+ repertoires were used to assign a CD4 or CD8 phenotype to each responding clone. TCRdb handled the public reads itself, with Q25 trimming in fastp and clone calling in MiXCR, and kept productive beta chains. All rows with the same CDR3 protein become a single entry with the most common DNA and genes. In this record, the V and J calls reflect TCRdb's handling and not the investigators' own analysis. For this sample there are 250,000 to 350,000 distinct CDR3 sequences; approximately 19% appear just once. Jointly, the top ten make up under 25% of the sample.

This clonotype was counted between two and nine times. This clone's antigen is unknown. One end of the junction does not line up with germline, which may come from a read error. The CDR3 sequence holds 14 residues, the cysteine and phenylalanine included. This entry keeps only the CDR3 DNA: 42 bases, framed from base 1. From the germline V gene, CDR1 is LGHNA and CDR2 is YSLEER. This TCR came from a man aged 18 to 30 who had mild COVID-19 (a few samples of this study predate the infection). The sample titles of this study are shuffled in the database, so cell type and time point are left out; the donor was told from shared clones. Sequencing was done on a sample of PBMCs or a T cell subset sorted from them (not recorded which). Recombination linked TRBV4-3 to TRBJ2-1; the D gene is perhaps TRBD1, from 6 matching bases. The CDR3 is CVSSQDTRGDEQFF. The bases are TGCGTCAGCAGCCAAGATACCAGGGGCGATGAGCAGTTCTTC.